This T cell receptor (beta chain) is drawn from a study of blood T cell repertoires in COVID-19. Measured with immunoSEQ multiplex PCR; TCRdb has only the in-frame clones, and not every one. The sample yields 120,000 to 150,000 clones, about 77% seen once. The V end lost 3 bases, the J end lost 3 bases, and 13 bases lay between the germline ends. This CDR3 has 15 residues. CDR1 and CDR2 from the germline V gene are SGHDT and YYEEEE. Input material: peripheral blood. The receptor's source is a man aged 60 to 69 with acute or convalescent COVID-19. The V and J genes are TRBV5-6 and TRBJ2-1; possibly TRBD2 for D (5 bases). CDR3 amino acids: CASSSPDGLYNEQFF. CDR3 sequence (DNA): TGTGCCAGCAGCTCACCTGACGGACTCTACAATGAGCAGTTCTTC.